The 20 T cell receptor beta chains reported below all come from one sample, sequenced in a study of blood T cell repertoires in COVID-19. Profiling relied on immunoSEQ multiplex PCR, and the TCRdb table lists in-frame clones only, not all of them. The sample records a few hundred thousand clones, roughly 89% being singletons. Sequencing was performed on peripheral blood. All receptors come from a woman aged 35 to 49 who had recovered from COVID-19.

The chain links TRBV29-1 to TRBJ1-4; 9 bases are shared with TRBD1. The CDR3 consists of 15 residues. The germline V gene has CDR1 SQVTM and CDR2 ANQGSEA. With 3 bases clipped from V and 3 bases from J, the junction kept 5 bases outside the gene matches. The CDR3 DNA reads TGCAGCGTTGATACAGGGGGCCGAGCTAATGAAAAACTGTTTTTT. Protein sequence: CSVDTGGRANEKLFF.

V usage is TRBV11-2 and J usage is TRBJ2-7; D is undetermined. V dropped 0 bases and J dropped 3 bases, with 12 bases sitting between them. The CDR3 contains 15 residues. CDR1 and CDR2 from the germline V gene are SGHAT and FQNNGV. CDR3 in DNA: TGTGCCAGCAGCTTAGAAATCGGCGGTCTCTACGAGCAGTACGTC. Translated: CASSLEIGGLYEQYV.

V and J are TRBV28 and TRBJ2-3; 9 nucleotides match TRBD1. The CDR3 totals 19 residues. CDR1 is MDHEN, CDR2 SYDVKM, per germline. The V gene end was trimmed by 5 bases and the J gene end by 1 base; junction bases not matched to a gene: 16. The CDR3 sequence: CASSPTGTGRIGGTDTQYF. For the CDR3, the DNA is TGTGCCAGCAGTCCGACCGGGACAGGGAGGATAGGTGGCACAGATACGCAGTATTTT.

The chain couples TRBV27 to TRBJ2-6, with D unclear. The CDR3 consists of 15 residues. The V end lost 7 bases, the J end lost 0 bases, and 10 bases lay between the germline ends. Germline CDR1 reads MNHEY; CDR2 reads SMNVEV (reference sequence). CDR3 nucleotide sequence: TGTGCCAGCACCGCGGTAAGCTCTGGGGCCAACGTCCTGACTTTC. It yields the protein CASTAVSSGANVLTF.

This chain links TRBV2 with TRBJ2-7; TRBD1 is a possible D gene (5 bases). The CDR3 has 13 amino acids. CDR1 SNHLY and CDR2 FYNNEI come from the germline V gene. Trimming cost V 5 bases and J 4 bases, with 12 bases left between them. CDR3 loop: CASSMGWTYEQYF. CDR3 DNA sequence: TGTGCCAGCAGTATGGGCTGGACATACGAGCAGTACTTC.

The chain uses TRBV5-4 and TRBJ1-1; TRBD1 matches 7 bases. J gave up 2 bases and V 3 bases, and 7 bases lay outside the gene matches. The CDR3 is 15 residues long. The germline V gene has CDR1 SGHNT and CDR2 YYREEE (reference sequence). Written as DNA, the CDR3 is TGTGCCAGCAGCTCACAGGGGAAAGGAAACACTGAAGCTTTCTTT. Its translation: CASSSQGKGNTEAFF.

The chain joins TRBV28 to TRBJ1-1; 7 bases are a match to TRBD1. Germline CDR1 MDHEN, CDR2 SYDVKM. This CDR3 region has 14 residues. Trimming took 6 bases from V and 11 from J; bases not matched to a gene: 15. The CDR3 loop reads CASREQGLAVSAFF. The CDR3 DNA follows: TGTGCCAGCAGAGAACAGGGGCTGGCGGTATCCGCTTTCTTT.

This chain links TRBV6-5 with TRBJ2-5, with D possibly matching TRBD2 (7 bases). V shed 5 bases and J shed 1 base, with 14 bases lying between them. Germline V lookup: CDR1 MNHEY, CDR2 SVGAGI. This CDR3 comprises 15 residues. DNA of the CDR3: TGTGCCAGCAGTCTCATGGGGGGGGCCCAAGAGACCCAGTACTTC. Translating it yields CASSLMGGAQETQYF.

The chain carries TRBV5-4 and TRBJ1-2; a possible D gene is TRBD1 (6 bases). The V and J ends lost 2 bases and 4 bases respectively, with 15 bases between them. CDR1 SGHNT and CDR2 YYREEE come from the germline V gene (reference sequence). The CDR3 extends over 15 amino acids. CDR3 coding DNA: TGTGCCAGCAGCTTTGGGTCTCGGGGGGCCTATGGCTACACCTTC. Translation: CASSFGSRGAYGYTF.

V is TRBV5-4 and J is TRBJ2-3; TRBD2 might be the D (6 bases). Germline V gene data show CDR1 as SGHNT and CDR2 as YYREEE (reference sequence). The CDR3 spans 15 residues. Trimming left V 4 bases short and J 0 bases short, with 12 bases between. DNA of the CDR3: TGTGCCAGCAGCCCGGACTACCGTAGCACAGATACGCAGTATTTT. It specifies CASSPDYRSTDTQYF.

In DNA, the CDR3 is TGTGCCAGCAGCGGTCCGGGACAGTTTAATGAAAAACTGTTTTTT. It codes for CASSGPGQFNEKLFF. V and J are TRBV5-4 and TRBJ1-4; 7 positions agree with TRBD1. Germline-derived CDR1 and CDR2 are SGHNT and YYREEE (reference sequence). With V trimmed by 4 bases and J by 4 bases, 7 bases remained unmatched. The CDR3 covers 15 residues.

This rearrangement joins TRBV29-1 to TRBJ1-1; possible D gene TRBD1, 6 bases. The germline gives CDR1 SQVTM, CDR2 ANQGSEA. The CDR3 sequence is 14 residues long. The CDR3 sequence: CSVAPQGTNTEAFF. The DNA for the CDR3 is TGCAGTGTGGCCCCCCAGGGGACGAACACTGAAGCTTTCTTT. Complete variable domain (other parts from reference TRBV29-1 and TRBJ1-1): SAVISQKPSRDICQRGTSLTIQCQVDSQVTMMFWYRQQPGQSLTLIATANQGSEATYESGFVIDKFPISRPNLTFSTLTVSNMSPEDSSIYLCSVAPQGTNTEAFFGQGTRLTVV.

CDR3 sequence: CASSRGQGAYEQYV. The CDR3 region has the DNA TGTGCCAGCAGTCGGGGACAGGGGGCTTACGAGCAGTACGTC. This chain links TRBV2 with TRBJ2-7, with 12 positions matching TRBD1. The CDR3 extends over 14 amino acids. J lost 4 bases, V lost 5 bases, and 3 bases had no gene match. Germline assignment: CDR1 SNHLY and CDR2 FYNNEI.

V is TRBV19 and J is TRBJ1-1, with 8 bases that match TRBD1. The CDR3 runs 15 residues. Germline CDR1 is LNHDA and CDR2 is SQIVND (reference sequence). J lost 6 bases, V lost 6 bases, and 12 bases had no gene match. The CDR3 sequence: CASSRAADRVPEAFF. The CDR3 DNA is TGTGCCAGTAGCCGAGCCGCGGACAGGGTCCCTGAAGCTTTCTTT.

The rearrangement joins TRBV11-1 to TRBJ2-1; 12 positions agree with TRBD2. CDR1 SGHAT and CDR2 FQDESV come from the germline V gene (reference sequence). This CDR3 is 15 amino acids long. Losses at the gene ends were 5 bases for V and 9 bases for J; bases not matched to a gene: 8. Here the CDR3 DNA reads TGTGCCAGCAGCCCCCGGACTAGCGGGGTGGGTGAGCAGTTCTTC. Its translation is CASSPRTSGVGEQFF.

This clone was recorded a few times. The chain employs TRBV27 and TRBJ2-3, with 8 bases fitting TRBD2. This CDR3 region has 15 residues. The germline CDR1 and CDR2 sequences are MNHEY and SMNVEV (reference sequence). The V and J ends lost 6 bases and 2 bases, in that order; junction bases with no gene match: 7. The CDR3 sequence: CASRVGTSYTDTQYF. The CDR3 nucleotides are TGTGCCAGCAGGGTTGGGACTAGTTACACAGATACGCAGTATTTT.

V usage is TRBV19 and J usage is TRBJ2-5; a possible D gene is TRBD1 (7 bases). The germline V gene encodes CDR1 LNHDA and CDR2 SQIVND (reference sequence). This CDR3 is built from 14 residues. Trimming removed 3 bases at V and 4 bases at J, with 12 bases between. CDR3 loop: CASSMRQGGETQYF. The DNA for the CDR3 is TGTGCCAGTAGTATGCGGCAGGGGGGAGAGACCCAGTACTTC.

The genes are TRBV2 and TRBJ2-7, with 9 bases identical to TRBD1. There are 15 residues in the CDR3. Germline CDR1 SNHLY, CDR2 FYNNEI. Unmatched junction bases numbered 10, after V lost 6 bases and J lost 4 bases. CDR3 amino acids: CASRDGTGKLYEQYF. As DNA, the CDR3 is TGTGCCAGCAGAGATGGGACAGGGAAATTGTACGAGCAGTACTTC.

This chain connects TRBV19 to TRBJ2-5; 9 nucleotides align to TRBD2. Germline CDR1 LNHDA, CDR2 SQIVND (reference sequence). This CDR3 contains 15 residues. Germline trimming cut 5 bases from V and 1 base from J; bases unmatched to any gene: 5. This CDR3 is CASSVRLAAQETQYF. The CDR3 DNA is TGTGCCAGTAGTGTCCGACTAGCGGCCCAAGAGACCCAGTACTTC. The variable domain in full, with the rest retrieved from reference TRBV19 and TRBJ2-5, is DGGITQSPKYLFRKEGQNVTLSCEQNLNHDAMYWYRQDPGQGLRLIYYSQIVNDFQKGDIAEGYSVSREKKESFPLTVTSAQKNPTAFYLCASSVRLAAQETQYFGPGTRLLVL.

The genes are TRBV30 and TRBJ2-7; 10 bases align to TRBD2. Looked up from germline, CDR1 is GTSNPN and CDR2 is SVGIG (reference sequence). This CDR3 contains 13 residues. J gave up 4 bases and V 1 base, and 1 base lay outside the gene matches. CDR3 in DNA: TGTGCCTGGAGTGCACTAGCGGGGTACGAGCAGTACTTC. Encoded protein: CAWSALAGYEQYF.